The present T cell receptor beta chain was sequenced within a study of CD8 T cells in ankylosing spondylitis. Whole-study findings and limits: What appeared characteristic of ankylosing spondylitis blood was a TCR beta motif of 7 or 8 highly homologous variants. Disease-linked clones reportedly showed significant enrichment in matched ankylosing spondylitis synovial fluid. Disease-linked clones were CD8+ and relatively rare in peripheral blood. Earlier literature documents some of the motif variants in reactive arthritis synovial fluid and blood.

Details on this clonotype: Its antigen is unknown.

Molecular-barcoded quantitative 5'-RACE produced these TCR beta libraries. One entry per CDR3 protein results from TCRdb running MiXCR on the 5' RACE reads. Of fewer than 500,000 distinct CDR3 sequences detected, 20% to 25% appear once; the ten largest clones hold about 16%. Between the trimmed V and J ends, which lost 0 bases and 7 bases, there was a span of 16 bases. This CDR3 region has 16 residues. Germline CDR1 and CDR2: LGHNA and YNFKEQ. The sequencing sample was made of blood, either unsorted or a sorted T cell fraction (not recorded which). The genes are TRBV4-2 and TRBJ2-1; D might be TRBD2 (5 bases). The TCR originated in a male donor with ankylosing spondylitis. The CDR3 nucleotides are TGTGCCAGCAGCCAAGATCCTCGAGCGGTAGGGAATGAGCAGTTCTTC. It specifies CASSQDPRAVGNEQFF.